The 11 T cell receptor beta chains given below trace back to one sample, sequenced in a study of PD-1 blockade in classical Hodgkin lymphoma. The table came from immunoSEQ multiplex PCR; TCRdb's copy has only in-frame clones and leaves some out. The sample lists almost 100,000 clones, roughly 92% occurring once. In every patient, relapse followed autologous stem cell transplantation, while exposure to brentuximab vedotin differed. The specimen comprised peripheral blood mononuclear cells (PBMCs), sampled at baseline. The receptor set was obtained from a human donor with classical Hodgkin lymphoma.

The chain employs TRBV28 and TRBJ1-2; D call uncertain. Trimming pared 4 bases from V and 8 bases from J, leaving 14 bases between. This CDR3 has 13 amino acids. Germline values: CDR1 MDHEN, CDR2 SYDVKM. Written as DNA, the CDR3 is TGTGCCAGCAGTTCCTCCCTCTTAGGGGGCTACACCTTC. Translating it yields CASSSSLLGGYTF.

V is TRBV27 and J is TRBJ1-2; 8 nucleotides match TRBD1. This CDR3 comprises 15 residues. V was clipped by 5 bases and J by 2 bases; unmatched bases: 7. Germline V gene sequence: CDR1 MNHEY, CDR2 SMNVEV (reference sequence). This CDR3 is CASSPGTGLNYGYTF. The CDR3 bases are TGTGCCAGCAGTCCCGGGACAGGTCTCAACTATGGCTACACCTTC.

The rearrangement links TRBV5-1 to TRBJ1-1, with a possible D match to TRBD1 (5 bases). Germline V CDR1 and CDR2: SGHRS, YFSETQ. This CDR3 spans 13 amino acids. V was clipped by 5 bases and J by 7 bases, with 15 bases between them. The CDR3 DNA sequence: TGCGCCAGCAGTACGGTCGGGGGTAGTGAAGCTTTCTTT. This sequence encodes CASSTVGGSEAFF.

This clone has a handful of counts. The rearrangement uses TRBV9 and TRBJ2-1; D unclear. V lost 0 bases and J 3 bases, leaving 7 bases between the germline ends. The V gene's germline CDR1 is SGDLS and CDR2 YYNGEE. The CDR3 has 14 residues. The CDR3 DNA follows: TGTGCCAGCAGCGTAGGTTACAACTACAATGAGCAGTTCTTC. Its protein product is CASSVGYNYNEQFF.

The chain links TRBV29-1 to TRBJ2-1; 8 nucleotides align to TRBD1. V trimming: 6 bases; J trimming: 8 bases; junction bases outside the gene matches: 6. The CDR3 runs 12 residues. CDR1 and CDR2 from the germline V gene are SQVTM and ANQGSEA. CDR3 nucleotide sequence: TGCAGCGTGGCCGGGACAGGAGATGAGCAGTTCTTC. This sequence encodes CSVAGTGDEQFF.

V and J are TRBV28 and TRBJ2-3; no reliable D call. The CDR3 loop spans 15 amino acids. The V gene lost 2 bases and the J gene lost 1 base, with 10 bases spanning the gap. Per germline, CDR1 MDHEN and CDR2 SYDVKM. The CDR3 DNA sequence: TGTGCCAGCAGTTTAAACCCCATGGGCACAGATACGCAGTATTTT. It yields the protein CASSLNPMGTDTQYF. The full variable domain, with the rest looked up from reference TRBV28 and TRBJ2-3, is DVKVTQSSRYLVKRTGEKVFLECVQDMDHENMFWYRQDPGLGLRLIYFSYDVKMKEKGDIPEGYSVSREKKERFSLILESASTNQTSMYLCASSLNPMGTDTQYFGPGTRLTVL.

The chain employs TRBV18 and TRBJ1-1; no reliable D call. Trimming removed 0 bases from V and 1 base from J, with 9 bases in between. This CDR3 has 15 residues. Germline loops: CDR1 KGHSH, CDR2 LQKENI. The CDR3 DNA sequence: TGTGCCAGCTCACCACCGGCCCGGGGGAACACTGAAGCTTTCTTT. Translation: CASSPPARGNTEAFF. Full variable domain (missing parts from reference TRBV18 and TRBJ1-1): NAGVMQNPRHLVRRRGQEARLRCSPMKGHSHVYWYRQLPEEGLKFMVYLQKENIIDESGMPKERFSAEFPKEGPSILRIQQVVRGDSAAYFCASSPPARGNTEAFFGQGTRLTVV.

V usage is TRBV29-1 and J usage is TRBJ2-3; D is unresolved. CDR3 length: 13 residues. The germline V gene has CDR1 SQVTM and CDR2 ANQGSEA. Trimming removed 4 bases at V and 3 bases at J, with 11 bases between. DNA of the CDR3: TGCAGCGTTGCTGCCAGGCCAACAGATACGCAGTATTTT. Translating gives CSVAARPTDTQYF.

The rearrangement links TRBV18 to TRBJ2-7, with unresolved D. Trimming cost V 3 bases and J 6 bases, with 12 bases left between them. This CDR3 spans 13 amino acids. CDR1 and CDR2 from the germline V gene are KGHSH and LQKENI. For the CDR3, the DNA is TGTGCCAGCTCACCTGAGACCCTCGGCGAGCAGTACTTC. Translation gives CASSPETLGEQYF.

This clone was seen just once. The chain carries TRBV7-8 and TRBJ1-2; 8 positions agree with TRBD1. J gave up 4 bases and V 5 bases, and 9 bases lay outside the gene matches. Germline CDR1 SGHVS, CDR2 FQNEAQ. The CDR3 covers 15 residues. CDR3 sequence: CASSPTGTGLYGYTF. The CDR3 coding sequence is TGTGCCAGCAGCCCGACCGGGACAGGACTCTATGGCTACACCTTC.

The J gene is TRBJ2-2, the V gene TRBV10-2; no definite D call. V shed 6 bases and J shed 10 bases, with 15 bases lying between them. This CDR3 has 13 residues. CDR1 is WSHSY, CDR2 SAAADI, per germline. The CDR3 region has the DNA TGCGCCAGCAGCCGCCAGGATCACGAGGAGCTGTTTTTT. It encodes CASSRQDHEELFF.